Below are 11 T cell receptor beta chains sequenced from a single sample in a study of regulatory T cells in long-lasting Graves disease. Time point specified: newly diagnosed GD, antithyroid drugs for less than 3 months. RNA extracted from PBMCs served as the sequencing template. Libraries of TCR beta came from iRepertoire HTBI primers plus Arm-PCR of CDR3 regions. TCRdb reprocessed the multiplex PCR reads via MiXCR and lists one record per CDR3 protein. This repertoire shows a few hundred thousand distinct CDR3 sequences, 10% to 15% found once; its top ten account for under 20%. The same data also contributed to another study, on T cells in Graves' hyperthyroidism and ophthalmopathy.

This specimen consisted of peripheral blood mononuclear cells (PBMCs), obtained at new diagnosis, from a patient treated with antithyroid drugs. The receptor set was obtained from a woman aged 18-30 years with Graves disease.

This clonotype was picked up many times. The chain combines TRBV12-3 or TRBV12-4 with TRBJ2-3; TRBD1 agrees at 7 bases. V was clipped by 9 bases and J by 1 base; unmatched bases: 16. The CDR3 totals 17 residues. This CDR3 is CASDKPGTVRGTDTQYF. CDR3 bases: TGTGCCAGTGATAAACCCGGGACAGTCCGGGGCACAGATACGCAGTATTTT.

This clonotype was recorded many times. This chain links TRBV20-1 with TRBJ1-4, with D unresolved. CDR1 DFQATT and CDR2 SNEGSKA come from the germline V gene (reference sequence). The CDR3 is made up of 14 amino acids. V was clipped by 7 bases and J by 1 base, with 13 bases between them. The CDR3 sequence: CSGRSTVTNEKLFF. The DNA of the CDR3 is TGCAGTGGCCGTTCCACAGTAACTAATGAAAAACTGTTTTTT.

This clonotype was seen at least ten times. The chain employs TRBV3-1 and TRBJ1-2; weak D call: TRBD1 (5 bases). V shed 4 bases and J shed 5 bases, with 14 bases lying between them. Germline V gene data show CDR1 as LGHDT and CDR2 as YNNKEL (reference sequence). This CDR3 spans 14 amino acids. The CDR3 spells CASSPRDSSYGYTF. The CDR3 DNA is TGTGCCAGCAGCCCCCGGGACTCATCTTATGGCTACACCTTC.

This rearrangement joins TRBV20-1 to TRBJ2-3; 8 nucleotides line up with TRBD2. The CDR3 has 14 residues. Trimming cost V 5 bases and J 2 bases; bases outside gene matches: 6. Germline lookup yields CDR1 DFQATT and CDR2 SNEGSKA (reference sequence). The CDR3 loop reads CSAPTGGVTDTQYF. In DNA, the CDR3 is TGCAGTGCTCCTACGGGGGGGGTCACAGATACGCAGTATTTT.

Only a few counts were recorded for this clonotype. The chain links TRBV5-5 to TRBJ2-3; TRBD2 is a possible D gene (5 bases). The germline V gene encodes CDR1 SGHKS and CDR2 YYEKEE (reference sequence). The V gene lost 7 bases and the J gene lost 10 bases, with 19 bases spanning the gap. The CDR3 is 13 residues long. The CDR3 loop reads CASLLTGESAQYF. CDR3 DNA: TGTGCCAGCCTGCTTACCGGGGAAAGCGCGCAGTATTTT.

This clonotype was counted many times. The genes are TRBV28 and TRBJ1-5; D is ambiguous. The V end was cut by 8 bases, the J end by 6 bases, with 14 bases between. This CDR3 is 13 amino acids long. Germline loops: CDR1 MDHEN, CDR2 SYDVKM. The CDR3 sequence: CASVSGGGQPQHF. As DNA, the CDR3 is TGTGCCAGCGTATCAGGAGGAGGTCAGCCCCAGCATTTT.

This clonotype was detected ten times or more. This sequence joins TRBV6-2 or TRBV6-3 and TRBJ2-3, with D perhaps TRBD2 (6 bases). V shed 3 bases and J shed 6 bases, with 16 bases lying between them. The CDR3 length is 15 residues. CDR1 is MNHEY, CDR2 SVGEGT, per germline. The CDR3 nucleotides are TGTGCCAGCAGTTATAGCTACGGAGGGTACGATACGCAGTATTTT. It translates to CASSYSYGGYDTQYF.

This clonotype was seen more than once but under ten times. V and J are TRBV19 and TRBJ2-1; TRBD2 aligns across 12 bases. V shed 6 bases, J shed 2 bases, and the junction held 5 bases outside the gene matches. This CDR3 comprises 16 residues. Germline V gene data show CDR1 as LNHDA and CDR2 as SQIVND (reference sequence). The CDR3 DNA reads TGTGCCAGTAGCAGACTAGCGGGAGATCCCTACAATGAGCAGTTCTTC. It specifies CASSRLAGDPYNEQFF.

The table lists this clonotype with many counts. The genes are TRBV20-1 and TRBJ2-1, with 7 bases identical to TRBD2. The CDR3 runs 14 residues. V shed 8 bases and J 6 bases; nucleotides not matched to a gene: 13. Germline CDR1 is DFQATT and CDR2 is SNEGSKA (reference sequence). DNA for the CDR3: TGCAGTACCACCCCCCAAAGCGGGACCAATGAGCAGTTCTTC. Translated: CSTTPQSGTNEQFF.

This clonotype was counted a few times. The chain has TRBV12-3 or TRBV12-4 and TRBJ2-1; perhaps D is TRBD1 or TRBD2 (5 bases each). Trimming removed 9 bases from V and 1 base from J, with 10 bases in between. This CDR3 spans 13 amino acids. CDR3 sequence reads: CASRDGSYNEQFF. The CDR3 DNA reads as TGTGCCAGTCGGGACGGATCCTACAATGAGCAGTTCTTC.

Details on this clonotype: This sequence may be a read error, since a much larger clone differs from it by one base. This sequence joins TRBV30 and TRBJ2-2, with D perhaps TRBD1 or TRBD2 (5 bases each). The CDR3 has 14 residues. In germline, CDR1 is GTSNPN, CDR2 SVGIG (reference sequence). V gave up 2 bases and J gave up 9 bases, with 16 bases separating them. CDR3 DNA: TGTGCCTGGAGTTCAGGTACCGGGACCTGGGAGCTGTTTTTT. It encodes CAWSSGTGTWELFF.